These T cell receptor beta chains were read from a single sample in a study of technical replicates of blood from a handful of donors. The assay was immunoSEQ multiplex PCR, and TCRdb's table has in-frame clones only and misses some. This table holds more than 90,000 clones, about 95% found once. The sequenced material came from T cells isolated from PBMCs. These receptors originate from a human donor in good health. Both conserved end residues are part of each CDR3. A D gene is named only where the DNA matches it firmly. The listing skips clone size in some rows; elsewhere it reads once, few, many or a size class.

>TRBD2|NA|TRBV9|TRBJ2-1
TGTGCCAGCAGCAATAGCGGGAGCTCCTACAATGAGCAGTTCTTC
CASSNSGSSYNEQFF
>TRBD1|NA|TRBV5-1|TRBJ2-7
TGCGCCAGCAGCTACGGCCTCGACAGGGGTGGGTACGAGCAGTACTTC
CASSYGLDRGGYEQYF
>NA|NA|TRBV10-3|TRBJ2-7
TGTGCCATCAGTGAGTTCCGGGGTCGGGAGCAGTACTTC
CAISEFRGREQYF
>NA|NA|TRBV5-1|TRBJ1-4
TGCGCCAGCAGCTTGCGGGGAGGATCTTCAACTAATGAAAAACTGTTTTTT
CASSLRGGSSTNEKLFF
>TRBD2|NA|TRBV28|TRBJ2-7
TGTGCCAGCAGTTTGGGAGGGTGGGTCTACGAGCAGTACTTC
CASSLGGWVYEQYF
>NA|once|TRBV23-1|TRBJ2-7
TGCGCCAGCAGTCAATTCTTGGCAGGCAACTCCTACGAGCAGTACTTC
CASSQFLAGNSYEQYF
>NA|NA|TRBV9|TRBJ2-2
TGTGCCAGCAGTAGGAACACCGGGGAGCTGTTTTTT
CASSRNTGELFF
>NA|once|TRBV7-8|TRBJ2-4
TGTGCCAGCAGCTTAGGGGGCCCCAAAAACATTCAGTACTTC
CASSLGGPKNIQYF
>NA|NA|TRBV20-1|TRBJ2-7
TGCAGTGCTACTAACTCCTACGAGCAGTACTTC
CSATNSYEQYF
>NA|NA|TRBV7-6|TRBJ1-1
TGTGCCAGCAGCCGAAGGGAGGGGAACACTGAAGCTTTCTTT
CASSRREGNTEAFF
>NA|NA|TRBV5-4|TRBJ2-5
TGTGCCAGCAGCTTGGAGGGGAGGGGGCAAGAGACCCAGTACTTC
CASSLEGRGQETQYF
>NA|NA|TRBV10-1|TRBJ2-5
TGCGCCAGCAGTGACCTACAGGCAGGGCAAGAGACCCAGTACTTC
CASSDLQAGQETQYF
>TRBD2|NA|TRBV18|TRBJ2-1
TGTGCCAGCTCCCCCGGACTAGCGGGATACTACAATGAGCAGTTCTTC
CASSPGLAGYYNEQFF
>NA|NA|TRBV7-2|TRBJ1-5
TGTGCCAGCAGCTTATATTACAGGAATAGCAATCAGCCCCAGCATTTT
CASSLYYRNSNQPQHF
>NA|NA|TRBV6-1|TRBJ2-7
TGTGCCAGTCGACTAACCTACTACGAGCAGTACTTC
CASRLTYYEQYF
>NA|NA|TRBV29-1|TRBJ1-2
TGCAGCGACAGGAGCCCTAACTATGGCTACACCTTC
CSDRSPNYGYTF